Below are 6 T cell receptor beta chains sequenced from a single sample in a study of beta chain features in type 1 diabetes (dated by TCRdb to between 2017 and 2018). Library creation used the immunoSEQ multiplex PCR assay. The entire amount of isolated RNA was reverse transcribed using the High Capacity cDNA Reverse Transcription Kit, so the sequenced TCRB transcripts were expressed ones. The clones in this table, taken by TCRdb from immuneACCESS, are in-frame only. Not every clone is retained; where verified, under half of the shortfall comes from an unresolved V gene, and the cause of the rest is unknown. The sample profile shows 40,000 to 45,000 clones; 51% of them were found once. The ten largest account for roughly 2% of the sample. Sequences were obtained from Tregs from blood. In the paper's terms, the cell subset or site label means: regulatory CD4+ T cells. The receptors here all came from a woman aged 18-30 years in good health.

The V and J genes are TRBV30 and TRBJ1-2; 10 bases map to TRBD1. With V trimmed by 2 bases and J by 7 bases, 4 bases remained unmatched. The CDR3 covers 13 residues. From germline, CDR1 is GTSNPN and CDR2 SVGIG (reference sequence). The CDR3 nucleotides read TGTGCCTGGAGTTTGACAGGGGGCCGTGGCTACACCTTC. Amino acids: CAWSLTGGRGYTF.

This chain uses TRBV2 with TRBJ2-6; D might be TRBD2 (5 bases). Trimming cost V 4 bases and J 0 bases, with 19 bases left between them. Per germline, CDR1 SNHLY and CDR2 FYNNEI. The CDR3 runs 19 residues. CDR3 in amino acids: CASSGGSWDTSSGANVLTF. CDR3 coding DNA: TGTGCCAGCAGTGGGGGATCGTGGGATACTAGCTCTGGGGCCAACGTCCTGACTTTC.

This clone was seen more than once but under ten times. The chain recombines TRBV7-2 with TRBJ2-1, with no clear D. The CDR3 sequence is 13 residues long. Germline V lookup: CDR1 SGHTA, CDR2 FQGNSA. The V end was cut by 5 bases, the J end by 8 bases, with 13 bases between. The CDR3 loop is CASSPSVVHEQFF. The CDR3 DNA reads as TGTGCCAGCAGCCCCTCTGTAGTCCATGAGCAGTTCTTC.

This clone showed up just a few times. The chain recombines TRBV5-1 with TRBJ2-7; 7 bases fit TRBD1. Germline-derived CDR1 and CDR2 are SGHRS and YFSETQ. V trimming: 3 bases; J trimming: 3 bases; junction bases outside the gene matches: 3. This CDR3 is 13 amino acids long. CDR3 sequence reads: CASSWDSFYEQYF. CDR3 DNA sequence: TGCGCCAGCAGCTGGGACAGTTTCTACGAGCAGTACTTC.

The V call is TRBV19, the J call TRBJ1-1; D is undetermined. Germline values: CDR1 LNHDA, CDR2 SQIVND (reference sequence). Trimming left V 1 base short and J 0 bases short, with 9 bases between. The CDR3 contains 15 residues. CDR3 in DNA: TGTGCCAGTAGTATAGTTAAGACTGTGAACACTGAAGCTTTCTTT. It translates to CASSIVKTVNTEAFF.

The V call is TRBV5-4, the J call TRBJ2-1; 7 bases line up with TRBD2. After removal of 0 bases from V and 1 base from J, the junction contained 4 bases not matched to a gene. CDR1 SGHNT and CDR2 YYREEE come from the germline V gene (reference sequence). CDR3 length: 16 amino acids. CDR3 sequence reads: CASSLGGGGSYNEQFF. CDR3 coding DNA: TGTGCCAGCAGCTTGGGCGGGGGAGGGTCCTACAATGAGCAGTTCTTC.